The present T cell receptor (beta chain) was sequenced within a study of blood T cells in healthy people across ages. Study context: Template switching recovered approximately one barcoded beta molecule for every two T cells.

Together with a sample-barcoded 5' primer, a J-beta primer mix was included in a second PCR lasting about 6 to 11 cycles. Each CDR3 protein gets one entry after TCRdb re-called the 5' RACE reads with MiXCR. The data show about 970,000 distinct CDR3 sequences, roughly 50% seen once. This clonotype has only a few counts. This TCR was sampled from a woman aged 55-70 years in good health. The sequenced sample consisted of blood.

The CDR3: CASSLFGANEKLFF. The CDR3 DNA sequence: TGTGCCAGCAGTTTATTCGGGGCTAATGAAAAACTGTTTTTT. The gene calls are TRBV27 and TRBJ1-4; no firm D call. V was trimmed by 1 base and J by 3 bases, leaving 6 bases between them. The germline CDR1 and CDR2 sequences are MNHEY and SMNVEV (reference sequence). The CDR3 contains 14 residues.